This T cell receptor (beta chain) derives from a study of cytomegalovirus exposure and HLA in healthy donors. Study-level results: Three of the chains that were CMV-associated were confirmed in vitro to be specific for CMV antigens.

Trimming removed 4 bases from V and 8 bases from J; junction bases left unmatched: 11. Germline CDR1 is SGHRS and CDR2 is YFSETQ. The CDR3 runs 14 residues. In the case of this clone: The antigen remains undetermined.

PCR used 60 Vbeta primers and 13 Jbeta primers. Generated by immunoSEQ multiplex PCR, the TCRdb table keeps only in-frame clones and is missing some. The sample records 100,000 to 150,000 clones, roughly 82% being singletons. The chain links TRBV5-1 to TRBJ1-2, with TRBD1 matching over 7 bases. This receptor was obtained from a woman aged 40 to 50 in good health and CMV-seropositive. The sequenced sample consisted of PBMCs. CDR3 amino acids: CASSPRRGTEGYTF. CDR3 DNA sequence: TGCGCCAGCAGCCCACGTCGCGGGACAGAAGGCTACACCTTC.